This T cell receptor beta chain originates from a study of Tregs in tolerant kidney transplant recipients. Whole-study results and caveats: Biological reproducibility was not directly addressed in this study. Expanding Tregs on activated donor B cells appeared to best identify donor-specific TCRbeta clones. Few patients were studied, so findings need validation in larger groups.

Trimming took 2 bases from V and 3 from J, leaving 8 bases between them. Looked up from germline, CDR1 is SGHRS and CDR2 is YFSETQ. The CDR3 loop spans 13 amino acids. TCRdb's copy holds only in-frame clones and misses some; the assay was immunoSEQ multiplex PCR. The table lists under 300,000 clones, 84% of them singletons. With regard to this clone: What it binds is unknown.

CD4+CD25+CD127- Tregs, CD4+CD25- non-Tregs, CD4 and CD8 cells were sorted. The sample consisted of CD4+ T cells from blood. The sequence was obtained from a human donor in good health. This chain joins TRBV5-1 and TRBJ2-5; D is unclear. The CDR3 nucleotides are TGCGCCAGCAGCTTCCAGGTAGAAGAGACCCAGTACTTC. Residues: CASSFQVEETQYF.